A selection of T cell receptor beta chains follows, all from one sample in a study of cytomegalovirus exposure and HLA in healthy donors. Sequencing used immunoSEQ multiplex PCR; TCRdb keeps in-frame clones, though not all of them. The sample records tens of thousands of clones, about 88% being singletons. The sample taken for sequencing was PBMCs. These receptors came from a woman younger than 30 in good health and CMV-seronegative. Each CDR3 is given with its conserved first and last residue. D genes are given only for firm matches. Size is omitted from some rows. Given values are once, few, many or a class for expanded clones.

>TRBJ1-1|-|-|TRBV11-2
TGTGCCAGCAGCCGGACTCCCGGGGGGACTGAAGCTTTCTTT
CASSRTPGGTEAFF
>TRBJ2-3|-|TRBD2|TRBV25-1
TGTGCCAGCAGTGAGTTAGCGGGAGGGCCAGATACGCAGTATTTT
CASSELAGGPDTQYF
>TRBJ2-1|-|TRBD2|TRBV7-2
TGTGCCAGCAGGTCCGGGACTAACAATGAGCAGTTCTTC
CASRSGTNNEQFF
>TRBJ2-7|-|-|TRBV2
TGTGCCAGTACCCCCACTTCCTACGAGCAGTACTTC
CASTPTSYEQYF
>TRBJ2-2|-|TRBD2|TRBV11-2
TGTGCCAGCCGGTCCCGACTAGCGGGGACCGGGGAGCTGTTTTTT
CASRSRLAGTGELFF
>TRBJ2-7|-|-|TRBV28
TGTGCCAGCACGGAGAACGGGGACGAGCAGTACTTC
CASTENGDEQYF
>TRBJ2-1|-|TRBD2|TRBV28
TGTGCCAGCAGTTTAAGGGGGGCTAGCGGGAGAAATGAGCAGTTCTTC
CASSLRGASGRNEQFF
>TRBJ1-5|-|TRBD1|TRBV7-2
TGTGCCAGCAGTCGACAGGGCGGTCAGCCCCAGCATTTT
CASSRQGGQPQHF
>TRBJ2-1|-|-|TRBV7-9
TGTGCCGGTGGAACTCCAGGGGCCCAACCGAATGAGCAGTTCTTC
CAGGTPGAQPNEQFF
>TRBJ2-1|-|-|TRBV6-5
TGTGCCAGCAGTTACTCGAGGAGGTTTGGGTTGAATGAGCAGTTCTTC
CASSYSRRFGLNEQFF
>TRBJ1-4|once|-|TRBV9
TGTGCCAGCAACCAGGGACTGGGCAATGAAAAACTGTTTTTT
CASNQGLGNEKLFF
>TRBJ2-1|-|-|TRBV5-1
TGCGCCAGCAGCTTAGACGGAGCCTACAATGAGCAGTTCTTC
CASSLDGAYNEQFF
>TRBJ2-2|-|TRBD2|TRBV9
TGTGCCAGCAGCGTAGCGGGGGGGGCCGGGTCCAACACCGGGGAGCTGTTTTTT
CASSVAGGAGSNTGELFF
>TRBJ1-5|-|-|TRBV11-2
TGTGCCAGCAGCTTAGCTGGCAGGGACTATCAGCCCCAGCATTTT
CASSLAGRDYQPQHF
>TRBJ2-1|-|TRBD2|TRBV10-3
TGTGCCATCAGTGGTAGTGGGAGGGCCTTGAATGAGCAGTTCTTC
CAISGSGRALNEQFF
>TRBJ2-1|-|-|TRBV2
TGTGCCAGCAGTGTTGAGGACAATGAGCAGTTCTTC
CASSVEDNEQFF
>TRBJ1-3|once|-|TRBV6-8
TGTGCCAGCTGCCCAGGGGTCTCTGGAAACACCATATATTTT
CASCPGVSGNTIYF
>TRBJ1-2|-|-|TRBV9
TGTGCCAGCTCGAGGGACGGGCTCGCGTTAGCGGACTATGGCTACACCTTC
CASSRDGLALADYGYTF
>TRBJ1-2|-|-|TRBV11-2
TGTGCCAGCAGCTTAGCCCCTCCCTTGTTGGGCATCGACTATGGCTACACCTTC
CASSLAPPLLGIDYGYTF
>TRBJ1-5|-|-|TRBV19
TGTGCCAGTAGTCCCGAGACAGCCTATAGCAATCAGCCCCAGCATTTT
CASSPETAYSNQPQHF
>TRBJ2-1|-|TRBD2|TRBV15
TGTGCCACCAGCAGAGTAAGCGGGGGCTACAATGAGCAGTTCTTC
CATSRVSGGYNEQFF
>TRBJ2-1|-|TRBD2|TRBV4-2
TGTGCCAGCAGCCAACCTCTCGCCGGGACTAGCGATGGGAAGACCCGGTGGAATGAGCAGTTCTTC
CASSQPLAGTSDGKTRWNEQFF
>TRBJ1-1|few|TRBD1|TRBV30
TGTGCCTCCATACCAGGGGGAGTGAACACTGAAGCTTTCTTT
CASIPGGVNTEAFF
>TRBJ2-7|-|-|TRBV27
TGTGCCAGCAGTCTAACTAGAGGCTCCTACGAGCAGTACTTC
CASSLTRGSYEQYF
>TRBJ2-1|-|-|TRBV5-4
TGTGCCAGCAGCTTTGGGGGGGGGCCGGGCACCTACAATGAGCAGTTCTTC
CASSFGGGPGTYNEQFF
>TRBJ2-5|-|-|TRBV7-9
TGTGCCAGCAGCTTAGCGTCGCAGTACCAAGAGACCCAGTACTTC
CASSLASQYQETQYF
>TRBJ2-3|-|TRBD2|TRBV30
TGTGCCTGGAGTCTACTAGCGGGAGTAGATACGCAGTATTTT
CAWSLLAGVDTQYF
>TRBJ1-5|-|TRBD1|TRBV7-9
TGTGCCAGCAGCATCGGGACAGATAGCAATCAGCCCCAGCATTTT
CASSIGTDSNQPQHF
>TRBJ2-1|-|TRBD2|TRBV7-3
TGTGCCAGCAGCTTAGGAGCGGGAGGGTACAATGAGCAGTTCTTC
CASSLGAGGYNEQFF
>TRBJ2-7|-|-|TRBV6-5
TGTGCCAGCAGTTCCCGGACTACGTACGAGCAGTACTTC
CASSSRTTYEQYF
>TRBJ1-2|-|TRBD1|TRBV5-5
TGTGCCAGCAGCCAGGGGCCGGGACAGGGGGCCTATGGCTACACCTTC
CASSQGPGQGAYGYTF
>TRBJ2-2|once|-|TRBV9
TGTGCCAGCAGCCCTTTCACCGGGGAGCTGTTTTTT
CASSPFTGELFF
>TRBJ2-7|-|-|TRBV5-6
TGTGCCAGCAGCTTGGCCGGGGTACACGAGCAGTACTTC
CASSLAGVHEQYF
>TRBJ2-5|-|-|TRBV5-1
TGCGCCAGCAGCTTGGCCTCGAGTAGCGGTATACAAGAGACCCAGTACTTC
CASSLASSSGIQETQYF
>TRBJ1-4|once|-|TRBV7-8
TGTGCCAGCAGCGACCGACAAGCAACTAATGAAAAACTGTTTTTT
CASSDRQATNEKLFF
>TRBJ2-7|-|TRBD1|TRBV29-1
TGCAGCGTTGGGGCGGACAGGACTTCCTACGAGCAGTACTTC
CSVGADRTSYEQYF
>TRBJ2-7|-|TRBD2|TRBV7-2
TGTGCCAGCAGCTTAGCAGCGGGAGTGGGTTACGAGCAGTACTTC
CASSLAAGVGYEQYF